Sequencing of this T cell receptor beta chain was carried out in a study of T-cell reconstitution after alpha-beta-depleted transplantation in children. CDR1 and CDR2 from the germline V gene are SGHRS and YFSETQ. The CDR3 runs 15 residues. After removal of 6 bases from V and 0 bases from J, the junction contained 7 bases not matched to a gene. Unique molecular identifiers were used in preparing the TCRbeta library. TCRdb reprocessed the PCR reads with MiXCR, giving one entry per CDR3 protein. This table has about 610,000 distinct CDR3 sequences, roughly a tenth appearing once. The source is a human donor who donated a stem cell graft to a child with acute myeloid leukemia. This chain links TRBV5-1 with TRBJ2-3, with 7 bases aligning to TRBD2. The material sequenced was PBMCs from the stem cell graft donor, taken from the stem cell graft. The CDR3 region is CASNIAGLSTDTQYF. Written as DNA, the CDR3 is TGCGCCAGCAACATAGCGGGCTTAAGCACAGATACGCAGTATTTT. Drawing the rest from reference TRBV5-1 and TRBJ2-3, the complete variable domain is KAGVTQTPRYLIKTRGQQVTLSCSPISGHRSVSWYQQTPGQGLQFLFEYFSETQRNKGNFPGRFSGRQFSNSRSEMNVSTLELGDSALYLCASNIAGLSTDTQYFGPGTRLTVL.